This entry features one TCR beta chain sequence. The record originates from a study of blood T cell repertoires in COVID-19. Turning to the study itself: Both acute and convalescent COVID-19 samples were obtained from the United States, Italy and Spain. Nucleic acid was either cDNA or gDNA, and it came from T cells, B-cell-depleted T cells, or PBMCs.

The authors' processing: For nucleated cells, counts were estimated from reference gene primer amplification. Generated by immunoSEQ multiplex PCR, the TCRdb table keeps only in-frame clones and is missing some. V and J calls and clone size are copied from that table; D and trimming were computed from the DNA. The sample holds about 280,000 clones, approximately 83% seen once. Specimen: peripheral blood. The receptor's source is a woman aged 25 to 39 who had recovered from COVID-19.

The CDR3: CASSLWGQTNQPQHF. The CDR3 DNA follows: TGTGCCAGCAGCTTGTGGGGGCAGACAAACCAGCCCCAGCATTTT. The rearrangement links TRBV5-5 to TRBJ1-5; a weak D match, TRBD1 (6 bases). The germline V and J ends were trimmed by 1 base and 7 bases, with 15 bases remaining between them. CDR1 and CDR2 (germline): SGHKS, YYEKEE (reference sequence). The CDR3 covers 15 residues.